This T cell receptor beta chain was sequenced for a study of CD8 T cells in ankylosing spondylitis. General study points: Disease-associated clonotypes exhibited CD8+ identity and were relatively infrequent in peripheral blood. Reports of some motif variants in reactive arthritis synovial fluid and blood predate this one. Disease-associated clones were reportedly significantly overrepresented in matched ankylosing spondylitis synovial fluid. A TCR beta motif made of eight highly homologous variants seemed typical of ankylosing spondylitis blood.

Quantitative molecular-barcoded 5'-RACE generated the TCR beta libraries. Each CDR3 protein gets one entry after TCRdb re-called the 5' RACE reads with MiXCR. The table includes roughly 90,000 distinct CDR3 sequences, around 8.5% detected once. This clonotype was seen a few times. The antigen remains unidentified. The V gene's germline CDR1 is MRHNA and CDR2 SNTAGT. The CDR3 length is 13 residues. Trimming took off 4 bases at V and 1 base at J, with 6 bases between the two ends. The genes are TRBV6-4 and TRBJ2-3, with a weak D call TRBD2 (6 bases). The receptor's source is a male donor with ankylosing spondylitis. The sequenced material came from blood, either unsorted or a sorted T cell fraction (not recorded which). The CDR3 DNA is TGTGCCAGCAGTGCGGGAGGCACAGATACGCAGTATTTT. It is translated as CASSAGGTDTQYF.